These T cell receptor beta chains were read from a single sample in a study of shared clonotypes between healthy human individuals. The protocol was immunoSEQ multiplex PCR, while the TCRdb copy is restricted to in-frame clones and leaves out a portion. This sample yields approximately 2.3 million clones, of which more than 80% are seen a single time; about 0.41% belongs to the top ten. Material for sequencing was naive CD4+ T cells from PBMCs. These receptors were taken from a man aged 18 to 30 in good health. Some clones in this sample may be carry-over from other donors' samples. Each CDR3 is given with its conserved first and last residue. D genes are given only for firm matches. Rows give clone size only sometimes, using once, few, many, or a class for an expanded clone.

size,D,J,V,DNA,CDR3
.,TRBD1,TRBJ2-5,TRBV6-1,TGTGCCAGCAGTGGACAGGGACGGGAGACCCAGTACTTC,CASSGQGRETQYF
.,.,TRBJ1-1,TRBV28,TGTGCCAGCAGTTTGAGGGGGGGGAGTCTTAACACTGAAGCTTTCTTT,CASSLRGGSLNTEAFF
.,.,TRBJ2-7,TRBV6-1,TGTGCCAGCAGTGAAGGAGGCCGGTACTACGAGCAGTACTTC,CASSEGGRYYEQYF
.,.,TRBJ1-5,TRBV4-1,TGCGCCAGCAGCCGTTTTGAGGGGGGCCAAAATCAGCCCCAGCATTTT,CASSRFEGGQNQPQHF
.,.,TRBJ2-1,TRBV7-8,TGTGCCAGCAGCGCCAGCACGAGGGGGGCCTACAATGAGCAGTTCTTC,CASSASTRGAYNEQFF
.,.,TRBJ1-1,TRBV28,TGTGCCAGCAGTTTATACCCTTTCCCTGAAGCTTTCTTT,CASSLYPFPEAFF
.,TRBD1,TRBJ1-5,TRBV19,TGTGCCAGTAGTTCACCGGGACAGGGATTGGGGGGGGGCAATCAGCCCCAGCATTTT,CASSSPGQGLGGGNQPQHF
.,TRBD2,TRBJ2-3,TRBV29-1,TGCAGTTACATGGGGACTAGCGGGAACGCAGATACGCAGTATTTT,CSYMGTSGNADTQYF
.,.,TRBJ2-6,TRBV28,TGTGCCAGCAGTTTAGTTGATCCTGGGGCCAACGTCCTGACTTTC,CASSLVDPGANVLTF
.,.,TRBJ2-2,TRBV7-3,TGTGCCAGCAGCTTAAGTGTGAACACCGGGGAGCTGTTTTTT,CASSLSVNTGELFF
.,TRBD2,TRBJ2-7,TRBV5-1,TGCGCCAGCAGGAACGAGGGACTAGCGGGAGTGAGGTCCTACGAGCAGTACTTC,CASRNEGLAGVRSYEQYF
.,.,TRBJ2-3,TRBV30,TGTGCCTGGAGTGTCGGACTCACAGATACGCAGTATTTT,CAWSVGLTDTQYF
once,.,TRBJ2-5,TRBV5-5,TGTGCCAGCAGCTTTTCGGGACCCTTCCAAGAGACCCAGTACTTC,CASSFSGPFQETQYF
.,.,TRBJ1-5,TRBV2,TGTGCCAGCAGTGATCGGGGGACCCCGCAGCCCCAGCATTTT,CASSDRGTPQPQHF
.,.,TRBJ2-7,TRBV28,TGTGCCAGCAGCAGGACTGAGGATGGCTACGAGCAGTACTTC,CASSRTEDGYEQYF
.,.,TRBJ1-4,TRBV6-5,TGTGCCACCGGGGGGAATGAAAAACTGTTTTTT,CATGGNEKLFF
.,.,TRBJ2-1,TRBV7-2,TGTGCCAGCAGCTCGGTGGGACACGGTAACAATGAGCAGTTCTTC,CASSSVGHGNNEQFF
.,.,TRBJ2-2,TRBV30,TGTGCCTGGAGTGTTAGGGGGGAGAGGAACACCGGGGAGCTGTTTTTT,CAWSVRGERNTGELFF
.,TRBD1,TRBJ2-7,TRBV7-2,TGTGCCAGCAGCTCTGGACAGGGCGGCTACGAGCAGTACTTC,CASSSGQGGYEQYF
.,.,TRBJ2-5,TRBV6-1,TGTGCCAGCAGTGAGGGTAGGGAGTCGACCCAGTACTTC,CASSEGRESTQYF
.,.,TRBJ1-2,TRBV28,TGTGCCAGCAGTTTTGAGGCGGGACACGGGAACTATGGCTACACCTTC,CASSFEAGHGNYGYTF
.,TRBD1,TRBJ1-2,TRBV5-5,TGTGCCAGCAGCTCAGGACAGGGGGAGTACTATGGCTACACCTTC,CASSSGQGEYYGYTF
.,TRBD1,TRBJ2-3,TRBV5-6,TGTGCCAGCAGCTTGACTTCCCGGGACAGCGTTACGCAGTATTTT,CASSLTSRDSVTQYF
.,.,TRBJ1-1,TRBV7-3,TGTGCCAGCAGATCCGCGGGGGGCACTGAAGCTTTCTTT,CASRSAGGTEAFF
.,.,TRBJ2-3,TRBV7-8,TGTGCCAGCGGCGAAAGGGGGGCCCCAGATACGCAGTATTTT,CASGERGAPDTQYF
.,TRBD2,TRBJ2-7,TRBV30,TGTGCCTGGAGTCGGGACTACTACGAGCAGTACTTC,CAWSRDYYEQYF
.,.,TRBJ1-1,TRBV5-8,TGTGCCAGCAGCTTCTCTCGTGGCCGCCGGGACACTGAAGCTTTCTTT,CASSFSRGRRDTEAFF
.,TRBD1,TRBJ1-2,TRBV5-4,TGTGCCAGCAGCTTGAAGGGGGCGCGGGCCAACTATGGCTACACCTTC,CASSLKGARANYGYTF
.,.,TRBJ1-5,TRBV19,TGTGCCAGTAGTAGGGCGGTCAATCAGCCCCAGCATTTT,CASSRAVNQPQHF
.,TRBD1,TRBJ1-1,TRBV7-9,TGTGCCAGCAGCCCAAGCGGGACAGCTTTTGAAGCTTTCTTT,CASSPSGTAFEAFF
.,TRBD2,TRBJ2-7,TRBV27,TGTGCCAGCAGTTTCATAGCGGGGTACTCCTACGAGCAGTACTTC,CASSFIAGYSYEQYF
.,.,TRBJ2-3,TRBV5-4,TGTGCCAGCAGCTTTCGGTTAGGGGGGGTTGTTACGCAGTATTTT,CASSFRLGGVVTQYF
once,TRBD1,TRBJ2-3,TRBV25-1,TGTGCCAGCAGCCACAGGGGTAGCACAGATACGCAGTATTTT,CASSHRGSTDTQYF
.,TRBD2,TRBJ2-7,TRBV2,TGTGCCAGCGCCCGGCGGGTAGCGGGAGTTAACGAGCAGTACTTC,CASARRVAGVNEQYF
.,.,TRBJ1-2,TRBV2,TGTGCCAGCAGTGTGCAACGAGTAGACTATGGCTACACCTTC,CASSVQRVDYGYTF
once,.,TRBJ2-7,TRBV6-4,TGTGCCAGCAGTGAGTTTGCTAGCGAGCAGTACTTC,CASSEFASEQYF
.,.,TRBJ2-3,TRBV6-1,TGTGCCAGCAGTGAAGCTGGGGGGTCCTCAGATACGCAGTATTTT,CASSEAGGSSDTQYF
.,TRBD1,TRBJ2-7,TRBV19,TGTGCCAGTACCACTAGGACAGGGAACCACTACGAGCAGTACTTC,CASTTRTGNHYEQYF
once,TRBD1,TRBJ1-1,TRBV11-2,TGTGCCAGCAGCTTTTTTGGACAGGGGACTGAAGCTTTCTTT,CASSFFGQGTEAFF
.,.,TRBJ1-2,TRBV28,TGTGCCAGCAGCCCCAAGCGCCGGGGGGGCTATGGCTACACCTTC,CASSPKRRGGYGYTF
.,.,TRBJ1-4,TRBV30,TGTGCCTGGAGTCCCCCCGGGGGGTCGATGGGTGAAAAACTGTTTTTT,CAWSPPGGSMGEKLFF
once,.,TRBJ1-5,TRBV19,TGTGCCAGTAGTATCGCGGGGGCTCAGCCCCAGCATTTT,CASSIAGAQPQHF
few,TRBD1,TRBJ2-7,TRBV2,TGTGCCAGCAGTGGTTGGGACAGGGACGAGCAGTACTTC,CASSGWDRDEQYF
.,.,TRBJ2-3,TRBV7-3,TGTGCCAGCAGCCCGTCCACAGATACGCAGTATTTT,CASSPSTDTQYF
.,.,TRBJ2-7,TRBV7-9,TGTGCCAGCAGCTTAGTTCCGAACAGGGCCTACGAGCAGTACTTC,CASSLVPNRAYEQYF
.,.,TRBJ1-1,TRBV1,TGCACCAGCAGCCAAGATCGATACGCGACAGGAAACACTGAAGCTTTCTTT,CTSSQDRYATGNTEAFF
.,TRBD2,TRBJ2-5,TRBV9,TGTGCCAGCAGCGAGGGGACTAGCGGGATCCAAGAGACCCAGTACTTC,CASSEGTSGIQETQYF
.,TRBD2,TRBJ2-3,TRBV10-1,TGCGCCAGCAGGGCTAGCGGGCCGGCAGATACGCAGTATTTT,CASRASGPADTQYF
.,.,TRBJ2-3,TRBV28,TGTGCCAGCAGGACCGGGACAAGAGGTCCAGATACGCAGTATTTT,CASRTGTRGPDTQYF
.,.,TRBJ2-1,TRBV11-2,TGTGCCAGCAGCCAAGTCACAGGTGTGAACAATGAGCAGTTCTTC,CASSQVTGVNNEQFF
.,.,TRBJ1-6,TRBV5-1,TGCGCCAGCAGCTTGACCGGGAGGGATTCACCCCTCCACTTT,CASSLTGRDSPLHF
once,.,TRBJ1-2,TRBV28,TGTGCCAGCATCCCGGCAGGGCTTCTTCTAAACTATGGCTACACCTTC,CASIPAGLLLNYGYTF
.,.,TRBJ2-7,TRBV5-1,TGCGCCAGCAGCGTCGGGTCCTACGAGCAGTACTTC,CASSVGSYEQYF
.,.,TRBJ1-6,TRBV25-1,TGTGCCAGCAGTGCGGGGGTCCCTACGCGTCTCCACTTT,CASSAGVPTRLHF
.,.,TRBJ1-5,TRBV28,TGTGCCAGCAGTCCCTCGCGGAAACAGCCCCAGCATTTT,CASSPSRKQPQHF
.,TRBD2,TRBJ2-5,TRBV5-1,TGCGCCAGCAGCCCCCTAGCGGGAGGGTTGATAGAGACCCAGTACTTC,CASSPLAGGLIETQYF
.,TRBD1,TRBJ2-7,TRBV7-2,TGTGCCAGCAGCTTAACCCCGGACAGGTACGGCTACGAGCAGTACTTC,CASSLTPDRYGYEQYF